Listed here are 27 T cell receptor beta chains from one sample, sequenced in a study of blood T cell repertoires in COVID-19 (dated by TCRdb to 2019 to 2021). Library construction relied on the immunoSEQ multiplex PCR assay. Not all clones reach the TCRdb copy of this immuneACCESS table, which keeps in-frame sequences only. Checked studies attribute under half of the gap to unresolved V genes and leave the rest unexplained. For this sample the table gives about 220,000 clones, of which around 88% were detected only once. Around 15% of the sample goes to the ten largest clones. The sequenced sample consisted of PBMCs or T cells enriched from blood (not recorded which). The receptors stem from a woman aged 45-59 years with acute COVID-19.

The J gene is TRBJ2-1, the V gene TRBV4-3, with D uncertain. V lost 0 bases, J lost 3 bases, and 9 bases lay in between. The CDR3 runs to 15 residues. Germline CDR1 is LGHNA and CDR2 is YSLEER. CDR3 sequence: CASSQDFSVYNEQFF. The CDR3, as DNA: TGCGCCAGCAGCCAAGATTTCTCGGTCTACAATGAGCAGTTCTTC.

This rearrangement joins TRBV7-3 to TRBJ1-1; the D gene is possibly TRBD1 (6 bases). CDR3 length equals 14 residues. V was clipped by 3 bases and J by 0 bases, with 8 bases between them. Germline CDR1 SGHTA, CDR2 FQGTGA. CDR3 DNA sequence: TGTGCCAGCAGCTTCGGGGGGCTGAACACTGAAGCTTTCTTT. Residues: CASSFGGLNTEAFF.

The gene calls are TRBV19 and TRBJ1-4; D is possibly TRBD1 (6 bases). From germline, CDR1 is LNHDA and CDR2 SQIVND (reference sequence). Trimming removed 5 bases from V and 8 bases from J, with 15 bases in between. The length of the CDR3 is 14 residues. The CDR3 reads CASSYRAREEKLFF. The CDR3 DNA follows: TGTGCCAGTAGTTACAGGGCGCGGGAGGAAAAACTGTTTTTT. Combining the CDR3 with reference TRBV19 and TRBJ1-4 gives the whole variable domain DGGITQSPKYLFRKEGQNVTLSCEQNLNHDAMYWYRQDPGQGLRLIYYSQIVNDFQKGDIAEGYSVSREKKESFPLTVTSAQKNPTAFYLCASSYRAREEKLFFGSGTQLSVL.

CDR3 nucleotides: TGTGCCAGCAACCCCGGGGTGGGGGGTTGGAATCAGCCCCAGCATTTT. It translates to CASNPGVGGWNQPQHF. J is TRBJ1-5 and V is TRBV28; D is possibly TRBD1 (5 bases). Trimming removed 7 bases at V and 4 bases at J, with 20 bases between. This CDR3 is built from 16 residues. Per the germline V gene, CDR1 is MDHEN and CDR2 is SYDVKM.

This clone showed up just a few times. The chain joins TRBV25-1 to TRBJ2-3, with TRBD1 identical over 9 bases. V shed 1 base, J shed 8 bases, and the junction held 4 bases outside the gene matches. Germline lookup yields CDR1 MGHDK and CDR2 SYGVNS. This CDR3 region has 14 residues. The CDR3 spells CASSESGDRATQYF. CDR3 coding DNA: TGTGCCAGCAGTGAATCGGGGGACAGGGCTACGCAGTATTTT.

V is TRBV19 and J is TRBJ1-1; 8 nucleotides agree with TRBD1. The CDR3 is made up of 15 amino acids. Germline CDR1 and CDR2: LNHDA and SQIVND (reference sequence). V dropped 0 bases and J dropped 6; count of bases not matched to a gene: 6. The CDR3 DNA sequence: TGTGCCAGTAGTATAGAGGGGACAGGAGGGTCTGAAGCTTTCTTT. It translates to CASSIEGTGGSEAFF.

This chain joins TRBV28 and TRBJ2-5; 10 nucleotides align to TRBD1. The CDR3 has 17 amino acids. Germline V lookup: CDR1 MDHEN, CDR2 SYDVKM. V was clipped by 2 bases and J by 5 bases; unmatched bases: 11. The CDR3 DNA sequence: TGTGCCAGCAGTTTACCGAGATCCTGGACAGGGGGTGAGACCCAGTACTTC. This gives the protein CASSLPRSWTGGETQYF. Based on the CDR3 plus reference TRBV28 and TRBJ2-5, the full variable domain is DVKVTQSSRYLVKRTGEKVFLECVQDMDHENMFWYRQDPGLGLRLIYFSYDVKMKEKGDIPEGYSVSREKKERFSLILESASTNQTSMYLCASSLPRSWTGGETQYFGPGTRLLVL.

This clone was counted between two and nine times. J is TRBJ1-2 and V is TRBV7-9; 7 bases are a match to TRBD1. The trim removed 2 bases at V and 3 bases at J, leaving 9 bases unmatched. Germline CDR1 and CDR2: SEHNR and FQNEAQ (reference sequence). This CDR3 is built from 16 residues. The CDR3 nucleotides read TGTGCCAGCAGCTTAATGAGGGGGCGCGTGGACTATGGCTACACCTTC. It yields the protein CASSLMRGRVDYGYTF. Together with reference TRBV7-9 and TRBJ1-2, the CDR3 gives the full variable domain: DTGVSQNPRHKITKRGQNVTFRCDPISEHNRLYWYRQTLGQGPEFLTYFQNEAQLEKSRLLSDRFSAERPKGSFSTLEIQRTEQGDSAMYLCASSLMRGRVDYGYTFGSGTRLTVV.

The chain joins TRBV5-1 to TRBJ2-7; 11 nucleotides align to TRBD2. Germline CDR1 SGHRS, CDR2 YFSETQ. The V segment lost 4 bases and the J segment 6 bases; nucleotides outside the gene matches: 6. The CDR3 spans 14 residues. CDR3 in DNA: TGCGCCAGCAGCCCACTAGCGGGAGTGGGCGAGCAGTACTTC. Translating it yields CASSPLAGVGEQYF.

The rearrangement links TRBV5-3 to TRBJ1-1; 8 bases align to TRBD1. TRBV5-3 is placed among ORFs of uncertain function. J gave up 3 bases and V 4 bases, and 20 bases lay outside the gene matches. The length of the CDR3 is 19 residues. CDR3 coding DNA: TGTGCCAGAAGCCGCATCTGCAGGGGGCCCATACCCCTCGACACTGAAGCTTTCTTT. Protein sequence: CARSRICRGPIPLDTEAFF.

This clone showed up just once. The genes are TRBV6-1 and TRBJ1-2, with a weak D call TRBD1 (5 bases). V was clipped by 2 bases and J by 1 base, with 8 bases between them. The germline V gene has CDR1 MNHNS and CDR2 SASEGT. The length of the CDR3 is 14 residues. The CDR3: CASSEPRVNYGYTF. CDR3 in DNA: TGTGCCAGCAGTGAACCCAGGGTTAACTATGGCTACACCTTC.

For the CDR3, the DNA is TGTGCCACCAGCAGAGAAAGTCCTTTGACGAGCGAGAACACCGGGGAGCTGTTTTTT. Amino acid sequence: CATSRESPLTSENTGELFF. The V call is TRBV15, the J call TRBJ2-2; D is unclear. This CDR3 spans 19 amino acids. The germline V and J ends were trimmed by 0 bases and 1 base, with 18 bases remaining between them. Germline assignment: CDR1 LNHNV and CDR2 YYDKDF (reference sequence).

This chain joins TRBV28 and TRBJ2-1; D might be TRBD2 (6 bases). Germline loops: CDR1 MDHEN, CDR2 SYDVKM. CDR3 length equals 13 residues. V was trimmed by 8 bases and J by 0 bases, leaving 8 bases between them. CDR3 nucleotide sequence: TGTGCCAGCTGGACTACCTCCTACAATGAGCAGTTCTTC. It codes for CASWTTSYNEQFF.

The V gene is TRBV7-9, the J gene TRBJ1-1; D gene uncertain. The CDR3 runs to 16 residues. Between the trimmed V and J ends, which lost 0 bases and 7 bases, there was a span of 18 bases. Germline V lookup: CDR1 SEHNR, CDR2 FQNEAQ (reference sequence). CDR3 in DNA: TGTGCCAGCAGCTTAGCGCCAGGAGGGTTTCGTGGTGAAGCTTTCTTT. This translates into CASSLAPGGFRGEAFF.

The chain has TRBV7-2 and TRBJ2-5; 12 bases agree with TRBD1. CDR1 is SGHTA and CDR2 is FQGNSA in the germline V gene. V lost 0 bases and J lost 4; bases outside the gene matches: 3. This CDR3 spans 16 amino acids. CDR3 in DNA: TGTGCCAGCAGCTTAGCACCGGGACAGGGGGCAGAGACCCAGTACTTC. Translation gives CASSLAPGQGAETQYF.

This chain uses TRBV4-2 with TRBJ2-1, with D unclear. The CDR3 is 17 residues long. V gave up 0 bases and J gave up 1 base, with 13 bases separating them. Germline CDR1 is LGHNA and CDR2 is YNFKEQ. DNA for the CDR3: TGTGCCAGCAGCCAAGATAGACTCCCCTTTTCCTACAATGAGCAGTTCTTC. This sequence encodes CASSQDRLPFSYNEQFF.

This sequence joins TRBV28 and TRBJ2-7; 14 bases match TRBD2. Per the germline V gene, CDR1 is MDHEN and CDR2 is SYDVKM. CDR3 length: 14 residues. After removal of 6 bases from V and 6 bases from J, the junction contained 4 bases not matched to a gene. The CDR3 DNA is TGTGCCAGCAGCCCGGGACTAGCGGGGGCCGAGCAGTACTTC. Protein product: CASSPGLAGAEQYF. Variable domain in full (rest from reference TRBV28 and TRBJ2-7): DVKVTQSSRYLVKRTGEKVFLECVQDMDHENMFWYRQDPGLGLRLIYFSYDVKMKEKGDIPEGYSVSREKKERFSLILESASTNQTSMYLCASSPGLAGAEQYFGPGTRLTVT.

This clone was picked up one time. The rearrangement joins TRBV9 to TRBJ2-5; 8 nucleotides align to TRBD1. With 2 bases clipped from V and 5 bases from J, the junction kept 2 bases outside the gene matches. There are 13 residues in the CDR3. CDR1 and CDR2 from the germline V gene are SGDLS and YYNGEE. CDR3 sequence: CASSVRGQETQYF. CDR3 DNA: TGTGCCAGCAGCGTCAGGGGGCAGGAGACCCAGTACTTC.

The chain carries TRBV2 and TRBJ1-1; possibly TRBD1 for D (5 bases). The CDR3 length is 12 residues. Trimming stripped 4 bases from V and 10 bases from J, with 13 bases between. Per the germline V gene, CDR1 is SNHLY and CDR2 is FYNNEI. DNA for the CDR3: TGTGCCAGCAGTGGGCAGGGTAGTTCAGCTTTCTTT. It codes for CASSGQGSSAFF.

This chain connects TRBV18 to TRBJ2-1; 7 nucleotides agree with TRBD2. The V gene end was trimmed by 4 bases and the J gene end by 8 bases; junction bases not matched to a gene: 5. This CDR3 comprises 13 residues. Per the germline V gene, CDR1 is KGHSH and CDR2 is LQKENI. The CDR3 nucleotides are TGTGCCAGCTCACGGAGCGGGAACTATGAGCAGTTCTTC. Translating it yields CASSRSGNYEQFF.

A single count supports this clone. The chain links TRBV28 to TRBJ2-7; 7 positions match TRBD1. V lost 2 bases to trimming and J lost 3 bases; unmatched junction nucleotides: 7. The CDR3 sequence is 15 residues long. Germline CDR1 is MDHEN and CDR2 is SYDVKM. CDR3 amino acids: CASSLRQGQLYEQYF. CDR3 DNA: TGTGCCAGCAGTTTACGACAGGGCCAACTCTACGAGCAGTACTTC.

The V and J genes are TRBV18 and TRBJ2-5; possibly TRBD2 for D (7 bases). V lost 3 bases to trimming and J lost 1 base, with 9 bases between them. The germline V gene encodes CDR1 KGHSH and CDR2 LQKENI. The length of the CDR3 is 14 residues. CDR3 bases: TGTGCCAGCTCACCCCGGGGGGCCCAAGAGACCCAGTACTTC. Residues: CASSPRGAQETQYF.

This clone was detected once. The chain combines TRBV7-9 with TRBJ2-2; 11 bases are shared with TRBD2. Losses at the gene ends were 4 bases for V and 6 bases for J; bases not matched to a gene: 4. In germline, CDR1 is SEHNR, CDR2 FQNEAQ (reference sequence). The CDR3 contains 15 residues. In DNA form, the CDR3 reads TGTGCCAGCAGCTCAACTAGCGGGAGAGCCGGGGAGCTGTTTTTT. Protein: CASSSTSGRAGELFF.

In nucleotides, the CDR3 is TGTGCCAGCAGCTTAGAAGAGAGCTACACCTTC. Protein product: CASSLEESYTF. V gene TRBV7-9 combines with J gene TRBJ1-2; D is unclear. Trimming cost V 1 base and J 9 bases, with 6 bases left between them. Germline V lookup: CDR1 SEHNR, CDR2 FQNEAQ (reference sequence). This CDR3 has 11 amino acids.

This chain uses TRBV27 with TRBJ2-3; the match to TRBD2 covers 9 bases. CDR1 and CDR2 (germline): MNHEY, SMNVEV (reference sequence). The junction had 3 bases not matched to a gene; V was cut back by 2 bases and J by 3 bases. The CDR3 spans 15 residues. The CDR3 DNA sequence: TGTGCCAGCAGTTTAGGCGGGAGGGGGACAGATACGCAGTATTTT. Protein product: CASSLGGRGTDTQYF.

The chain uses TRBV28 and TRBJ1-2; tentative D call: TRBD1 (6 bases). This CDR3 comprises 12 residues. Germline V gene lookup returns CDR1 MDHEN and CDR2 SYDVKM. The germline V and J ends were trimmed by 6 bases and 4 bases, with 9 bases remaining between them. CDR3 DNA sequence: TGTGCCAGCAGAGGGGACACCTATGGCTACACCTTC. Translating it yields CASRGDTYGYTF.

This chain uses TRBV28 with TRBJ1-1, with D possibly matching TRBD1 (6 bases). Germline lookup yields CDR1 MDHEN and CDR2 SYDVKM. The CDR3 is made up of 13 amino acids. V lost 5 bases and J 11 bases, leaving 18 bases between the germline ends. CDR3 nucleotide sequence: TGTGCCAGCAGTGGGGGCAGGGCAGGTGATGCTTTCTTT. Its protein is CASSGGRAGDAFF. Together with reference TRBV28 and TRBJ1-1, the CDR3 gives the full variable domain: DVKVTQSSRYLVKRTGEKVFLECVQDMDHENMFWYRQDPGLGLRLIYFSYDVKMKEKGDIPEGYSVSREKKERFSLILESASTNQTSMYLCASSGGRAGDAFFGQGTRLTVV.